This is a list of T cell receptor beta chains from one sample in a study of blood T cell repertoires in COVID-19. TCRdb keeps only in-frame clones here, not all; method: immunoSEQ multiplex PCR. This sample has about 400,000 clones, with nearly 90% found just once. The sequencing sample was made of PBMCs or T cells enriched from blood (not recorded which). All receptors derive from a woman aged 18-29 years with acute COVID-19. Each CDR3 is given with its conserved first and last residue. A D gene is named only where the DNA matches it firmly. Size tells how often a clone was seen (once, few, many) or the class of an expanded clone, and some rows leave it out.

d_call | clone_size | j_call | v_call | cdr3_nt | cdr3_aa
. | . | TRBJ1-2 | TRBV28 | TGTGCCAGCAGTTTATCCGCCCTGGCTGGGGACAAGTCAACTAACTATGGCTACACCTTC | CASSLSALAGDKSTNYGYTF
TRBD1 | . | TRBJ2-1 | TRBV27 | TGTGCCAGCAGTTATCAGGGGGCACATGAGCAGTTCTTC | CASSYQGAHEQFF
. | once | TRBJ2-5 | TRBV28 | TGTGCCAGCAGACCCCTTTCGGGGAGTGTAGGAAAAGAGACCCAGTACTTC | CASRPLSGSVGKETQYF
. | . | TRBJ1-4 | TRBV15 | TGTGCCACCAGCAGAGTGGGCAGAGTTAATGAAAAACTGTTTTTT | CATSRVGRVNEKLFF
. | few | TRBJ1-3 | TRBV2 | TGTGCCAGCAGCGTGGACAATTACGGAAACACCATATATTTT | CASSVDNYGNTIYF
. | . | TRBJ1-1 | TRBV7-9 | TGTGCCAGCAGCACCGACAGCGACACTGAAGCTTTCTTT | CASSTDSDTEAFF
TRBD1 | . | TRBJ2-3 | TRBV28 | TGTGCCAGCAGTTGGAGGACAGGGGCCCTTCGAGAGGAATATTTT | CASSWRTGALREEYF
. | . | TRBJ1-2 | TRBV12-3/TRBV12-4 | TGTGCCAGCAGCCAGGTTCCCAACGATGGCTACACCTTC | CASSQVPNDGYTF
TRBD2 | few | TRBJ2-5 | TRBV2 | TGTGCCAGCAGGAGACTAGCGGGAGGCCATAAACTGATGTCTTTACAAGAGACCCAGTACTTC | CASRRLAGGHKLMSLQETQYF
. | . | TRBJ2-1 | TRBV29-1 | TGCAGCGGAACGACAGGAGACAATGAGCAGTTCTTC | CSGTTGDNEQFF
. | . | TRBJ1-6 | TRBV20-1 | TGCAGTGCTTGGCGGCCACCCCTCCACTTT | CSAWRPPLHF
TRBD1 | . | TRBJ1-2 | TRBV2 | TGTGCCAGCAAACAGGGGGCAGACTATGGCTACACCTTC | CASKQGADYGYTF
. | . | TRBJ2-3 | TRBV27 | TGTGCCAGCAGCCAGGGAGATACGCAGTATTTT | CASSQGDTQYF
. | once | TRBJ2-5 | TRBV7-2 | TGTGCCAGCAGCTTACTTGGCGGGCAACAAGAGACCCAGTACTTC | CASSLLGGQQETQYF
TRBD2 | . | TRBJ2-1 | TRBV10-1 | TGCGCCAGCAGTGATCCACCTAGCGGGAGGACCTACAATGAGCAGTTCTTC | CASSDPPSGRTYNEQFF
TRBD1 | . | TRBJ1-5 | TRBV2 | TGTGCCAGCAGTGTACCCGGGACAGGGGGCTCTAGCAATCAGCCCCAGCATTTT | CASSVPGTGGSSNQPQHF
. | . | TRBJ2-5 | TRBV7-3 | TGTGCCAGCAGCCCCGGGATGTACCAAGAGACCCAGTACTTC | CASSPGMYQETQYF
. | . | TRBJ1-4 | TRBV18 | TGTGCCAGCTCACCACCTGGAAAGGGGATGGCTAATGAAAAACTGTTTTTT | CASSPPGKGMANEKLFF
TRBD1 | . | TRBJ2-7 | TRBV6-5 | TGTGCCAGCAGTTACTCGAGGGACAGCACCTACGAGCAGTACTTC | CASSYSRDSTYEQYF
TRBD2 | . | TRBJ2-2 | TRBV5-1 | TGCGCCAGCAGCTTGGTAGCGGGACTAGCGGGAGGGCCGATCGGGGAGCTGTTTTTT | CASSLVAGLAGGPIGELFF
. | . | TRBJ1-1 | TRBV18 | TGTGCCAGCTCGCCCCGGACAGAGGGGACTGAAGCTTTCTTT | CASSPRTEGTEAFF
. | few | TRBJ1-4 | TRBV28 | TGTGCCAGCCGCGGCGGGAGCTGGGAAAAACTGTTTTTT | CASRGGSWEKLFF
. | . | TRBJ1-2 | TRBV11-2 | TGTGCCAGCAGCTTAGATCTAATAGGGGGAGGGAATGGCTACACCTTC | CASSLDLIGGGNGYTF
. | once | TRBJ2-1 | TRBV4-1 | TGCGCCAGCAGCCAAGACGGTGAGCAGTTCTTC | CASSQDGEQFF
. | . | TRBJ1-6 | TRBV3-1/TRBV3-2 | TGTGCCAGCAGCCACAGAGTGAGGTCCTATAATTCACCCCTCCACTTT | CASSHRVRSYNSPLHF
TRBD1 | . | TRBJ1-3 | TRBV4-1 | TGCGCCAGCAGCCAAGATCGGGACAGGGGGTCCTCTGGAAACACCATATATTTT | CASSQDRDRGSSGNTIYF
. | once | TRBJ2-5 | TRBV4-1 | TGCGCCAGCAGCCAAGCAAGACAGGTAGTTGGGACCCAGTACTTC | CASSQARQVVGTQYF
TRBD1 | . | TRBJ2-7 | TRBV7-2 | TGTGCCAGCAGCTTAGACAGGGGGCGCGCCGAGCAGTACTTC | CASSLDRGRAEQYF
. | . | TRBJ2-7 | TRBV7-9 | TGTGCCAGCACACAAGGAGACAGGTACGAGCAGTACTTC | CASTQGDRYEQYF